Listed below are T cell receptor beta chains from one sample, sequenced in a study of blood T cell repertoires in COVID-19. Assay used: immunoSEQ multiplex PCR; TCRdb lists only in-frame clones, some missing. Among roughly 250,000 clones, roughly four fifths were seen once, and the ten largest hold 3% to 4.5%. Sequenced: PBMCs or T cells enriched from blood (not recorded which). These receptors were collected from a woman in her thirties or forties who had been exposed to COVID-19. Both conserved end residues are part of each CDR3. D genes are given only for firm matches. Not every row has a clone size; where given, it reads once, few, many or a size class.

v_gene,abundance,d_gene,j_gene,len,CDR3nt,CDR3aa
TRBV9,few,.,TRBJ1-2,13,TGTGCCAGCAGCGTAGGGGGGGACTATGGCTACACCTTC,CASSVGGDYGYTF
TRBV19,.,TRBD2,TRBJ2-2,16,TGTGCCAGTAGTCCCGAACGGGGGGTGAACACCGGGGAGCTGTTTTTT,CASSPERGVNTGELFF
TRBV6-6,.,.,TRBJ2-7,12,TGTGCCAGCAGTTATAGTCCCTACGAGCAGTACTTC,CASSYSPYEQYF
TRBV28,.,.,TRBJ1-2,13,TGTGCCAGCAGTTTTGCGGGGATTTATGGCTACACCTTC,CASSFAGIYGYTF
TRBV7-2,.,.,TRBJ2-1,15,TGTGCCAGCAGCCTTGGGACTCCAAGCCAGGGTGAGCAGTTCTTC,CASSLGTPSQGEQFF
TRBV7-9,.,.,TRBJ2-1,14,TGTGCCAGCAGCTTGGGGACCAGGAGGGGTGAGCAGTTCTTC,CASSLGTRRGEQFF
TRBV19,.,TRBD2,TRBJ2-1,15,TGTGCCAGTACCTCTGGCGGGAGCTCCTACAATGAGCAGTTCTTC,CASTSGGSSYNEQFF
TRBV10-3,few,.,TRBJ1-2,14,TGTGCCATCAAAGGACAGATCTTAAACTATGGCTACACCTTC,CAIKGQILNYGYTF
TRBV18,.,.,TRBJ1-6,18,TGTGCCAGCTCGCGACAGTCCACAAAGAGCTCCTATAATTCACCCCTCCACTTT,CASSRQSTKSSYNSPLHF
TRBV12-3/TRBV12-4,.,.,TRBJ1-4,12,TGTGCCAGCGGTAATTCGCAGGGGAAACTGTTTTTT,CASGNSQGKLFF
TRBV5-1,.,TRBD2,TRBJ2-5,17,TGCGCCAGCAGCTCGGGACTAGCGGGGGGAGTAGGAGAGACCCAGTACTTC,CASSSGLAGGVGETQYF
TRBV4-3,once,TRBD2,TRBJ2-1,16,TGCGCCAGCAGCCAAGATTCTAGCGGGGCCTACAATGAGCAGTTCTTC,CASSQDSSGAYNEQFF
TRBV28,few,TRBD2,TRBJ2-1,15,TGTGCCAGCAGTAATAGCGGGGGGGCCAGGAATGAGCAGTTCTTC,CASSNSGGARNEQFF
TRBV19,.,.,TRBJ1-4,16,TGTGCCAGTAGTACAGGCGCCCGGGGTACCAATGAAAAACTGTTTTTT,CASSTGARGTNEKLFF
TRBV5-4,.,.,TRBJ1-4,13,TGTGCCAGCAGCTTAGACCGGGTTCCCAAACTGTTTTTT,CASSLDRVPKLFF
TRBV15,.,.,TRBJ1-1,13,TGTGCCACCACTTCGGAGCTGAACACTGAAGCTTTCTTT,CATTSELNTEAFF
TRBV6-2/TRBV6-3,.,TRBD1,TRBJ2-7,15,TGTGCCAGCAGTTCTGAAAGAAGACAGGGGAACGAGCAGTACTTC,CASSSERRQGNEQYF
TRBV3-1/TRBV3-2,few,.,TRBJ1-5,14,TGTGCCAGCAGCCAAGCAGGGGGCAATCAGCCCCAGCATTTT,CASSQAGGNQPQHF
TRBV3-1/TRBV3-2,.,TRBD2,TRBJ2-3,16,TGTGCCAGCAGCCGCCGGGTAGCGGGGGGCACAGATACGCAGTATTTT,CASSRRVAGGTDTQYF
TRBV7-2,.,TRBD2,TRBJ2-5,14,TGTGCCAGCAGCCCAATGGGGGGGAAAGAGACCCAGTACTTC,CASSPMGGKETQYF
TRBV5-4,.,TRBD2,TRBJ2-5,16,TGTGCCAGCAGCCCCCCACTAGCGGGGGGAAAAGAGACCCAGTACTTC,CASSPPLAGGKETQYF
TRBV10-3,.,TRBD2,TRBJ2-3,15,TGTGCCATCAGTAACCCCGGGACTAGCGGGGAGGTGCAGTATTTT,CAISNPGTSGEVQYF
TRBV7-4,.,.,TRBJ1-3,15,TGTGCCAGCAGCTTAGGGCCCCAGGATTTAAACACCATATATTTT,CASSLGPQDLNTIYF
TRBV5-1,.,.,TRBJ2-7,14,TGCGCCAGCAGCTTGGAAGGGGCCGAGTACGAGCAGTACTTC,CASSLEGAEYEQYF
TRBV7-2,.,.,TRBJ2-3,16,TGTGCCAGCAGCTTACCTCCGGTTACCGGCACAGATACGCAGTATTTT,CASSLPPVTGTDTQYF
TRBV4-2,once,.,TRBJ1-4,18,TGTGCCAGCAGCCAAGATACATCTCAGGGCAGGTATAATGAAAAACTGTTTTTT,CASSQDTSQGRYNEKLFF
TRBV15,.,TRBD1,TRBJ1-5,17,TGTGCCACCAGCAGGCGACGAGCCGGGACAGATAATCAGCCCCAGCATTTT,CATSRRRAGTDNQPQHF
TRBV11-1,.,TRBD1,TRBJ1-2,14,TGTGCCAGCAGCCAGGGGGCAGGGAACTATGGCTACACCTTC,CASSQGAGNYGYTF
TRBV5-6,many,TRBD2,TRBJ2-7,14,TGTGCCAGCAGCGGGGAACTAGCGACCTACGAGCAGTACTTC,CASSGELATYEQYF
TRBV5-1,.,TRBD1,TRBJ1-1,14,TGCGCCAGCAGCGGGGGGACAGCGAACACTGAAGCTTTCTTT,CASSGGTANTEAFF
TRBV7-9,.,.,TRBJ2-1,13,TGTGCCAGCAGCTTTACGCGGGACAATGAGCAGTTCTTC,CASSFTRDNEQFF
TRBV3-1/TRBV3-2,.,.,TRBJ2-7,15,TGTGCCAGCAGCCCAGGGGACACAACGTCCTACGAGCAGTACTTC,CASSPGDTTSYEQYF
TRBV7-2,.,.,TRBJ1-2,13,TGTGCCAGCAGCTTTAACGGACTGCAAGGCTACACCTTC,CASSFNGLQGYTF
TRBV18,.,.,TRBJ1-2,13,TGTGCCAGCTCACCGAGGGAATCGGATGGCTACACCTTC,CASSPRESDGYTF
TRBV27,few,.,TRBJ1-4,13,TGTGCCAGCAAAGACTTCTCTAATGAAAAACTGTTTTTT,CASKDFSNEKLFF
TRBV7-9,few,.,TRBJ1-2,13,TGTGCCAGCAGCCCCCAAGGGGTCTATGGCTACACCTTC,CASSPQGVYGYTF
TRBV5-6,.,.,TRBJ2-6,16,TGTGCCAGCAGCTGGCGGAGGACCTCTGGGGCCAACGTCCTGACTTTC,CASSWRRTSGANVLTF
TRBV18,.,.,TRBJ2-3,15,TGTGCCAGCTCAGTATCTAGCTTCCGTAGAGATACGCAGTATTTT,CASSVSSFRRDTQYF
TRBV10-3,.,TRBD2,TRBJ2-7,15,TGTGCCATCAGTGAAACTAGCGGGGGGATCTACGAGCAGTACTTC,CAISETSGGIYEQYF
TRBV4-1,few,.,TRBJ1-4,16,TGCGCCAGCAGCCCCACCCAAGACAGGATTAATGAAAAACTGTTTTTT,CASSPTQDRINEKLFF
TRBV19,.,TRBD1,TRBJ1-1,14,TGTGCCAGTAGTATGACAGGGATGAACACTGAAGCTTTCTTT,CASSMTGMNTEAFF
TRBV21-1,.,.,TRBJ1-3,17,TGTGCCAGCAGCAACCAGAAGGAGAATAGCTCTGGAAACACCATATATTTT,CASSNQKENSSGNTIYF
TRBV5-1,.,.,TRBJ2-6,15,TGCGCCAGCAGCTTCCAGGGTCCTGGGGCCAACGTCCTGACTTTC,CASSFQGPGANVLTF
TRBV5-7,.,.,TRBJ1-4,18,TGTGCCAGCAGCTTGGCCAGGTGTCTGGGGCCCTTTAATGAAAAACTGTTTTTT,CASSLARCLGPFNEKLFF
TRBV24-1,.,TRBD1,TRBJ2-2,14,TGTGCCGCCGGGACAGTTACACCGTCCGGGGAGCTGTTTTTT,CAAGTVTPSGELFF
TRBV14,.,.,TRBJ2-5,14,TGTGCCAGCAGCCCCGCGGGGGCCAGGGAGACCCAGTACTTC,CASSPAGARETQYF
TRBV5-1,.,.,TRBJ2-2,13,TGCGCCAGCAGCTCCGGTGGTGCCGGGGAGCTGTTTTTT,CASSSGGAGELFF
TRBV3-1/TRBV3-2,few,.,TRBJ2-3,12,TGTGCCAGCAGCCAGGCCACAGATACGCAGTATTTT,CASSQATDTQYF
TRBV5-6,.,.,TRBJ2-2,13,TGTGCCAGCAGGGACAGGAACACCGGGGAGCTGTTTTTT,CASRDRNTGELFF
TRBV19,.,TRBD1,TRBJ2-2,15,TGTGCCAGTAGTACAGGGGGCCGGGGGACCGGGGAGCTGTTTTTT,CASSTGGRGTGELFF
TRBV11-2,.,TRBD2,TRBJ2-1,15,TGTGCCAGCAGCTTTTCTAGCGGGGCCTACAATGAGCAGTTCTTC,CASSFSSGAYNEQFF
TRBV6-6,.,TRBD1,TRBJ1-6,14,TGTGCCAGCAGTTCGACAGGGTGGAATTCACCCCTCCACTTT,CASSSTGWNSPLHF
TRBV7-9,.,TRBD1,TRBJ2-3,16,TGTGCCAGCAGCTCCGGACAGGGCTCTAGCACAGATACGCAGTATTTT,CASSSGQGSSTDTQYF